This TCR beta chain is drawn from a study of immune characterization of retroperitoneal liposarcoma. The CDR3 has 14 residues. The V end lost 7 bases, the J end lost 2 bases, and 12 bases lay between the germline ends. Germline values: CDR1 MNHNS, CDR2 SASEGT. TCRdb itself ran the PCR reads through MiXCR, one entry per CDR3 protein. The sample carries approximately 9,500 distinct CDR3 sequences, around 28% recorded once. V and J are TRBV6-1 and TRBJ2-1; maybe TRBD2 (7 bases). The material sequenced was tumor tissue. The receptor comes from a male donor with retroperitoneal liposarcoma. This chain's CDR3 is CASIRGGAYNEQFF. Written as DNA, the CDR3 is TGTGCCAGCATACGAGGGGGGGCCTACAATGAGCAGTTCTTC.